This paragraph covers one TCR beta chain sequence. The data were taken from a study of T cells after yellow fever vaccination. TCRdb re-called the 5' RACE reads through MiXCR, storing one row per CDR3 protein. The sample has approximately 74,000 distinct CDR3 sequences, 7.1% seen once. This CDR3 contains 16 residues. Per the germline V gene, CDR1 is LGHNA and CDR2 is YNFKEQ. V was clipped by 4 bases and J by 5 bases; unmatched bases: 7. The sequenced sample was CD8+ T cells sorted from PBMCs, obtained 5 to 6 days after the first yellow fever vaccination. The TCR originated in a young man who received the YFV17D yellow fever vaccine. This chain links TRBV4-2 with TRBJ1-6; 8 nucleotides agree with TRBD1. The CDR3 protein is CASSRAGTGDNSPLHF. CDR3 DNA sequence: TGTGCCAGCAGCCGCGCCGGGACAGGTGATAATTCACCCCTCCACTTT.